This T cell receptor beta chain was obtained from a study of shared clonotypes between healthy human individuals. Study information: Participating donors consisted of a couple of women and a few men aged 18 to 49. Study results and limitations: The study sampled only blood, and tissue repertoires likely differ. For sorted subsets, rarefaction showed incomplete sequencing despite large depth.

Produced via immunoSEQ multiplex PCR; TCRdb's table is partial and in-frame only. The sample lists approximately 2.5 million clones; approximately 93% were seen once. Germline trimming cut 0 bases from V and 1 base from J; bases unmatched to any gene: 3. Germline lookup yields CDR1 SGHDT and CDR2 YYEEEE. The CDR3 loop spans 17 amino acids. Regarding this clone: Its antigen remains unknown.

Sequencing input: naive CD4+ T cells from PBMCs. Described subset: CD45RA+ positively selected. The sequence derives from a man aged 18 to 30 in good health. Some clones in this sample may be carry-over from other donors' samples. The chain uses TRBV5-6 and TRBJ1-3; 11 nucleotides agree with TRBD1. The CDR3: CASSLAGQGVSGNTIYF. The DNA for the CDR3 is TGTGCCAGCAGCTTGGCGGGACAGGGGGTATCTGGAAACACCATATATTTT. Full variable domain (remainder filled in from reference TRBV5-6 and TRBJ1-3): DAGVTQSPTHLIKTRGQQVTLRCSPKSGHDTVSWYQQALGQGPQFIFQYYEEEERQRGNFPDRFSGHQFPNYSSELNVNALLLGDSALYLCASSLAGQGVSGNTIYFGEGSWLTVV.